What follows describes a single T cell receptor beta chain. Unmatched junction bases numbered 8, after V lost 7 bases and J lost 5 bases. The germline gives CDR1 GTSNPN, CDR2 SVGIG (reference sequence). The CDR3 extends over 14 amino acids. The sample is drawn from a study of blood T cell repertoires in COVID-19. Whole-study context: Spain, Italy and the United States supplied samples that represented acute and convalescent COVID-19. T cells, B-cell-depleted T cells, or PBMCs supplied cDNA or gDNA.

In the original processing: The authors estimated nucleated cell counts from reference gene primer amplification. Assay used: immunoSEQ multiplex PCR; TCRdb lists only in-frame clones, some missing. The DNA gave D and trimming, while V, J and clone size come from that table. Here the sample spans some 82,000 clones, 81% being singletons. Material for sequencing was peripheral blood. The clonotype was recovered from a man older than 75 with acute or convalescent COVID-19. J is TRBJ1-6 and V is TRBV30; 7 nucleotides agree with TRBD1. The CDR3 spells CALTGTHHNSPLHF. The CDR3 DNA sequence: TGTGCCTTGACAGGGACGCATCATAATTCACCCCTCCACTTT.